In its sample, the clone carrying this T cell receptor (beta chain) was seen once. Profiled with immunoSEQ multiplex PCR; TCRdb holds only in-frame clones, not every one. The sample contains roughly 150,000 clones, roughly 86% of which appear only once. This sample is drawn from a study of blood T cell repertoires in COVID-19. At the level of the study: PBMCs, B-cell-depleted T cells, or T cells provided the cDNA or gDNA that made up the material.

Enrollment of patients from Seattle took place during active infection, with longitudinal follow-up. The sequencing input was peripheral blood. The TCR was taken from a woman older than 75 with COVID-19, enrolled during active disease.

This CDR3 is CASSRPLPTLAQNEQFF. CDR3 bases: TGTGCCAGCAGCCGACCCCTTCCCACACTAGCGCAGAATGAGCAGTTCTTC. This rearrangement joins TRBV3-1 (or the pseudogene TRBV3-2) to TRBJ2-1; 7 nucleotides match TRBD2. The junction had 16 bases not matched to a gene; V was cut back by 4 bases and J by 7 bases. CDR1 LGHDT and CDR2 YNNKEL come from the germline V gene (reference sequence). This CDR3 is built from 17 residues.